This T cell receptor beta chain was retrieved from a study of blood T cell repertoires in COVID-19. The overall study: The United States, Italy and Spain supplied acute and convalescent COVID-19 samples.

The CDR3 sequence is 15 residues long. Germline lookup yields CDR1 KGHDR and CDR2 SFDVKD. Trimming pared 5 bases from V and 4 bases from J, leaving 15 bases between. Authors' processing steps: Quantification of nucleated cells was approximated via reference gene primer amplification. Measured with immunoSEQ multiplex PCR; TCRdb has only the in-frame clones, and not every one. That table is the source of V, J and clone size, and D and trimming were worked out from the DNA. The sample lists around 390,000 clones, 80% to 90% seen once, with 10% in the top ten. Participants had their cohort set by participant-reported clinical history. Symptom resolution, clearance, or two negative PCRs marked donors in Cohort 3 as recovered.

Source material: PBMCs or T cells enriched from blood (not recorded which). This receptor was taken from a woman between 50 and 59 years old who had recovered from COVID-19. The chain combines TRBV24-1 with TRBJ2-3; D gene unclear. CDR3: CATSGRGILADTQYF. The CDR3 DNA is TGTGCCACCAGTGGGCGAGGTATACTGGCAGATACGCAGTATTTT.